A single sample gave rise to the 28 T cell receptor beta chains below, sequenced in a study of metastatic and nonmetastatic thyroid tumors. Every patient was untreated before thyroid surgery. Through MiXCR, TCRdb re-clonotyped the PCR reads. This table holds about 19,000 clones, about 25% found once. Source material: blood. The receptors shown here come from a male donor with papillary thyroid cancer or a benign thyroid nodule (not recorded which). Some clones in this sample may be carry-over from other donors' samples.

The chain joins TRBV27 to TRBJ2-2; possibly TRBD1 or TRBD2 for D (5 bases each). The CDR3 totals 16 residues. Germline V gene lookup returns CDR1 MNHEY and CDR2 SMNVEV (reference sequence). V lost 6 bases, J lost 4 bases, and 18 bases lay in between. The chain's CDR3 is CASSQQGALSTGELFF. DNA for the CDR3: TGTGCCAGCAGCCAGCAGGGAGCCCTCAGCACCGGGGAGCTGTTTTTT.

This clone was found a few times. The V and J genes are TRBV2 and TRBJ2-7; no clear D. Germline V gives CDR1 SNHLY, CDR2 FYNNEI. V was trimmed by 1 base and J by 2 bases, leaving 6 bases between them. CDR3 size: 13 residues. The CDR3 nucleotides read TGTGCCAGCAGTGAAGGTCTAGCCTACGAGCAGTACTTC. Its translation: CASSEGLAYEQYF.

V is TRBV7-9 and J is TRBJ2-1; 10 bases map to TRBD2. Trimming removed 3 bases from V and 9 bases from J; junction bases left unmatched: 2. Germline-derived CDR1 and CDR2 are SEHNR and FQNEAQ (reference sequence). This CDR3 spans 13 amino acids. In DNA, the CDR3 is TGTGCCAGCAGCTTGGGACTAGCGCTTGAGCAGTTCTTC. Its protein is CASSLGLALEQFF.

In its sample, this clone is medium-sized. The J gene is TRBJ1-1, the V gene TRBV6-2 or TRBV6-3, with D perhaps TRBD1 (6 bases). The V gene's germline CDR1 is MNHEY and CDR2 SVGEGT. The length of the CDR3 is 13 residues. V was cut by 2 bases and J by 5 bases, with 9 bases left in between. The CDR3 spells CASSYLQGTEAFF. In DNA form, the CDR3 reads TGTGCCAGCAGTTACCTACAGGGAACTGAAGCTTTCTTT.

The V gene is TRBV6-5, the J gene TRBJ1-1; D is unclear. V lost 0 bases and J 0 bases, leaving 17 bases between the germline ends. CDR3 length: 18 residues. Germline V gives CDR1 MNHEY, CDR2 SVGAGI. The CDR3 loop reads CASSYSPNAGPMNTEAFF. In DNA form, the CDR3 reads TGTGCCAGCAGTTACTCGCCAAACGCAGGACCCATGAACACTGAAGCTTTCTTT.

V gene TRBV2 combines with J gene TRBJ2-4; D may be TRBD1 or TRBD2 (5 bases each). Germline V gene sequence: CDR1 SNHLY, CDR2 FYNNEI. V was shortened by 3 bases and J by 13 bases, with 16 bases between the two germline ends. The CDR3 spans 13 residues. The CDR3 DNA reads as TGTGCCAGCAGTGACGATAAACGGGGCATACAGTACTTC. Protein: CASSDDKRGIQYF.

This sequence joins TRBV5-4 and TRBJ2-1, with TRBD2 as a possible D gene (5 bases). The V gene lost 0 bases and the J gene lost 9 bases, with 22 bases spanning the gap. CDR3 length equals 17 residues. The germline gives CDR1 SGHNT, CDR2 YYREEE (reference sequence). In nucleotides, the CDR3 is TGTGCCAGCAGCTTGGCCCCCACCGGGGTCAGAGCCTTTGAGCAGTTCTTC. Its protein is CASSLAPTGVRAFEQFF. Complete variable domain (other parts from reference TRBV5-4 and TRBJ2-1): ETGVTQSPTHLIKTRGQQVTLRCSSQSGHNTVSWYQQALGQGPQFIFQYYREEENGRGNFPPRFSGLQFPNYSSELNVNALELDDSALYLCASSLAPTGVRAFEQFFGPGTRLTVL.

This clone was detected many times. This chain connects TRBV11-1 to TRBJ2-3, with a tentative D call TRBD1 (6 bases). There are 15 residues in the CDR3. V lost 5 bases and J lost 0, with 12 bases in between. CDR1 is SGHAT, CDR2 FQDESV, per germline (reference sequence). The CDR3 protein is CASSINRVSTDTQYF. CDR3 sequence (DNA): TGTGCCAGCAGCATTAACAGGGTTAGCACAGATACGCAGTATTTT.

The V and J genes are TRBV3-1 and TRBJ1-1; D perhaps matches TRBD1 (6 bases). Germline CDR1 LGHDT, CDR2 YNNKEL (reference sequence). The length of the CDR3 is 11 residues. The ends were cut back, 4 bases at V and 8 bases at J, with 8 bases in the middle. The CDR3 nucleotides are TGTGCCAGCAGCCCCCAGGGGGAAGCTTTCTTT. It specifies CASSPQGEAFF.

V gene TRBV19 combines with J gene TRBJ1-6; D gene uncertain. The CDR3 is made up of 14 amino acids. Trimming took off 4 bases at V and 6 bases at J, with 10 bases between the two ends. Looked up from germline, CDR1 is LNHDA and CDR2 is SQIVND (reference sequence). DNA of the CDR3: TGTGCCAGTAGTACCGGAGTCGTTAATTCACCCCTCCACTTT. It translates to CASSTGVVNSPLHF.

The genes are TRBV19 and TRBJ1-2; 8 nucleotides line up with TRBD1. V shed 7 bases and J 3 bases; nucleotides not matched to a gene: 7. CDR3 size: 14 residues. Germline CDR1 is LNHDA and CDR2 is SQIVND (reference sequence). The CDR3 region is CASTTMTGDYGYTF. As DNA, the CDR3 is TGTGCCAGTACCACGATGACAGGGGACTATGGCTACACCTTC.

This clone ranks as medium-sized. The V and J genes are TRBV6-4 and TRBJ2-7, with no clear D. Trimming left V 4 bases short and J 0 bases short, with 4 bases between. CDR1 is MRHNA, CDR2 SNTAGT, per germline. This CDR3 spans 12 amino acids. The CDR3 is CASSGNSYEQYF. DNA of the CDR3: TGTGCCAGCAGTGGCAACTCCTACGAGCAGTACTTC.

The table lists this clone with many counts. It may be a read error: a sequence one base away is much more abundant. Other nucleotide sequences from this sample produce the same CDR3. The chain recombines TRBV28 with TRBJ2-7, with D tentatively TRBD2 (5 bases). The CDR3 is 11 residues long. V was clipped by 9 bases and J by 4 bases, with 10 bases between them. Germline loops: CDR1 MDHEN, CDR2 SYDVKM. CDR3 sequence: CASVGEYEQYF. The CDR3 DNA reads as TGTGCCAGTGTCGGGGAATACGAGCAGTACTTC.

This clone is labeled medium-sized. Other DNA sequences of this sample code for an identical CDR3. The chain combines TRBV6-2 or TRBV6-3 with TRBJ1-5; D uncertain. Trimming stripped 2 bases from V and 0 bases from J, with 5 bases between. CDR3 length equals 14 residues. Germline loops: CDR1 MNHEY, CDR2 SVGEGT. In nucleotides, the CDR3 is TGTGCCAGCAGTTACGTACCTAGCAATCAGCCCCAGCATTTT. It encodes CASSYVPSNQPQHF.

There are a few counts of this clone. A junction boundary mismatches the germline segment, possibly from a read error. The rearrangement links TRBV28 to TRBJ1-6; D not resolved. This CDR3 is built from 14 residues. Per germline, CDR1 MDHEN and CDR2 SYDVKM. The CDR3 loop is CASRLADTNSPLHF. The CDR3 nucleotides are TGTGCCAGCAGACTTGCAGACACTAATTCCCCCCTCCACTTT.

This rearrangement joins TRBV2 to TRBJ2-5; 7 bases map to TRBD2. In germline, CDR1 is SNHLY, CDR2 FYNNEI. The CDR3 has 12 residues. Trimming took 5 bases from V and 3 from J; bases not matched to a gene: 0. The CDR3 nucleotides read TGTGCCAGCAGTCTAGCGGAAGAGACCCAGTACTTC. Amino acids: CASSLAEETQYF.

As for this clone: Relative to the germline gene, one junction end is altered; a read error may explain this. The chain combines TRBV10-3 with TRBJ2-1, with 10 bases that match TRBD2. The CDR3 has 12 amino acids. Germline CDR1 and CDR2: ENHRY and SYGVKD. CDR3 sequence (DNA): TGTGCCATCAGTGAGCCGCCGGGACTAGCGATCTTC. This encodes CAISEPPGLAIF.

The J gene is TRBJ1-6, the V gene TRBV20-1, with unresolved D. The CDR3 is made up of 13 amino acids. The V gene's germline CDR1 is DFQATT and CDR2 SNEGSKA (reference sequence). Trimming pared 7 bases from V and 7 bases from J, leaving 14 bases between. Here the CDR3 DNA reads TGCAGTGTCGGATCGGGTAACAATTCACCCCTCCACTTT. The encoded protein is CSVGSGNNSPLHF.

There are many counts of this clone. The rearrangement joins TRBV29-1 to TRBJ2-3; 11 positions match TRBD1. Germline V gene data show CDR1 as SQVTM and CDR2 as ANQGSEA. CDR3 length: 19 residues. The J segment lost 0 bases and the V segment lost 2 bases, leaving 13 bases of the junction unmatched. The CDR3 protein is CSVEPRGTGGVLSTDTQYF. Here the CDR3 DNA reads TGCAGCGTTGAACCCCGGGGGACAGGGGGAGTCCTGAGCACAGATACGCAGTATTTT.

CDR3 amino acids: CASSGTSYEQYF. CDR3 bases: TGTGCCAGCAGCGGGACTTCCTACGAGCAGTACTTC. The chain has TRBV6-2 or TRBV6-3 and TRBJ2-7; D may be TRBD2 (6 bases). Germline CDR1 and CDR2: MNHEY and SVGEGT. Deletions cut 6 bases from V and 1 base from J, with 7 bases between. The CDR3 length is 12 residues.

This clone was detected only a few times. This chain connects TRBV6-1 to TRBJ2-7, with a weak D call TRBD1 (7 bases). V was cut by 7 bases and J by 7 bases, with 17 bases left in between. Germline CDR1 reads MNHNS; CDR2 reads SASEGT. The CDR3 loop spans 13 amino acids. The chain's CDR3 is CASKIKGAGEQYF. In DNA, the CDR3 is TGTGCCAGCAAAATTAAGGGGGCGGGAGAGCAGTACTTC.

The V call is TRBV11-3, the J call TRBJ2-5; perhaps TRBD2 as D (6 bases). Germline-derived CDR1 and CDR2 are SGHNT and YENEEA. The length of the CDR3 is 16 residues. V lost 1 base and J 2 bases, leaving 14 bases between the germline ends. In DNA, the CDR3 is TGTGCCAGCAGCTTAGGAAGGGCGGGAAGACAAGAGACCCAGTACTTC. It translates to CASSLGRAGRQETQYF.

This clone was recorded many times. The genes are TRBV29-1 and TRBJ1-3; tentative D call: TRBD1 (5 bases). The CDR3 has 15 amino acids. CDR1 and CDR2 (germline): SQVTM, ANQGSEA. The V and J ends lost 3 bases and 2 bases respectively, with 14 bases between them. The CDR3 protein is CSVEVRGRAGNTIYF. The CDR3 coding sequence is TGCAGCGTTGAGGTTCGGGGGAGGGCTGGAAACACCATATATTTT. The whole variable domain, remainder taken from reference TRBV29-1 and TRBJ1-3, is SAVISQKPSRDICQRGTSLTIQCQVDSQVTMMFWYRQQPGQSLTLIATANQGSEATYESGFVIDKFPISRPNLTFSTLTVSNMSPEDSSIYLCSVEVRGRAGNTIYFGEGSWLTVV.

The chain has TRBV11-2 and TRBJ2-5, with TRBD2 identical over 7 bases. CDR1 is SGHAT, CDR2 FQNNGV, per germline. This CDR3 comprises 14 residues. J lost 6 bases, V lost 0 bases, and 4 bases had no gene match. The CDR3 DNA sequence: TGTGCCAGCAGCTTAGATCGGGGAGGGCAGACCCAGTACTTC. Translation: CASSLDRGGQTQYF.

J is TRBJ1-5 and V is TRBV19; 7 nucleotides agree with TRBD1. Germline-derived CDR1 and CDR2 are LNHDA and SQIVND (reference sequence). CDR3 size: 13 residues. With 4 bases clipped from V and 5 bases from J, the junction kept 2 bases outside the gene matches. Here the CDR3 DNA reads TGTGCCAGTAGTAAAGACAGGGATCAGCCCCAGCATTTT. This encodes CASSKDRDQPQHF.

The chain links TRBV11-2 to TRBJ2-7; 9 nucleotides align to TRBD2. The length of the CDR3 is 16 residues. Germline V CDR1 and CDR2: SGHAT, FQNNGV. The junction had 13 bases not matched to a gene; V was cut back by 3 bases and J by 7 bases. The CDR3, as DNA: TGTGCCAGCAGCTTTTTTGGTCGGCTAGCGGGACGAGAGCAGTACTTC. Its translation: CASSFFGRLAGREQYF.

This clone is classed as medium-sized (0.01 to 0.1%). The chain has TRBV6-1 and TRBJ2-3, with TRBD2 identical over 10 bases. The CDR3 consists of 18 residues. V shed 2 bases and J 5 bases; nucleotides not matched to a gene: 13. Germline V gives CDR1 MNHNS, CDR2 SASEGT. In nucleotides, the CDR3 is TGTGCCAGCAGTGAAAGTTACGCGGCTAGCGGGAGTTTAGATACGCAGTATTTT. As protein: CASSESYAASGSLDTQYF.

The CDR3, as DNA: TGTGCCAGCAGTCTGGGCCGGACATACTCCTACAATGAGCAGTTCTTC. Translating gives CASSLGRTYSYNEQFF. V usage is TRBV12-3 or TRBV12-4 and J usage is TRBJ2-1, with D maybe TRBD1 (5 bases). This CDR3 comprises 16 residues. The germline V and J ends were trimmed by 5 bases and 0 bases, with 14 bases remaining between them.